Sequencing of this T cell receptor beta chain was carried out in a study of blood T cell repertoires in COVID-19. Study in general: Donors in the United States, Italy and Spain gave samples during acute or convalescent COVID-19. Sample material is recorded as cDNA or gDNA derived from T cells, B-cell-depleted T cells, or PBMCs.

Germline CDR1 MDHEN, CDR2 SYDVKM. This CDR3 is 15 amino acids long. Trimming stripped 7 bases from V and 2 bases from J, with 15 bases between. Authors' processing steps: It was from reference gene primer amplification that nucleated cell counts were estimated. TCRdb's table, derived via immunoSEQ multiplex PCR, lists solely in-frame clones and lacks some. V, J and clone size reflect that table, while D and trimming were determined from the DNA. Here the sample spans more than 75,000 clones, around nine tenths being singletons. This clone was detected a few times. The chain links TRBV28 to TRBJ2-1; maybe TRBD1 (6 bases). This receptor was taken from a man older than 75 with active or convalescent COVID-19. The source material was peripheral blood. The CDR3 region is CASTRAAGAYNEQFF. The CDR3 DNA is TGTGCCAGCACCCGGGCGGCAGGGGCCTACAATGAGCAGTTCTTC.